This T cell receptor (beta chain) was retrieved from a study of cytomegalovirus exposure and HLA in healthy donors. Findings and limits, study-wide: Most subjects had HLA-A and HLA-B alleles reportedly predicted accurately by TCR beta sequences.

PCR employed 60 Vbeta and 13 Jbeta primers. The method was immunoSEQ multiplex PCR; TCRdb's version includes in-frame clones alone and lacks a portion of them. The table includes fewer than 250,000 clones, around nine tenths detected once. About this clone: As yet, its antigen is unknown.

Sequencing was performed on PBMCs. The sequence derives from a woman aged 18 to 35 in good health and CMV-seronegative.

CDR3 in DNA: TGTGCCAGCGCAATGGCTAGCGGGAGGACGTCGGATACGCAGTATTTT. It is translated as CASAMASGRTSDTQYF. The chain links TRBV2 to TRBJ2-3; 11 bases align to TRBD2. The CDR3 loop spans 16 amino acids. V lost 8 bases and J lost 6; bases outside the gene matches: 13. Germline V gene sequence: CDR1 SNHLY, CDR2 FYNNEI. Supplemented by reference TRBV2 and TRBJ2-3, the full variable domain reads EPEVTQTPSHQVTQMGQEVILRCVPISNHLYFYWYRQILGQKVEFLVSFYNNEISEKSEIFDDQFSVERPDGSNFTLKIRSTKLEDSAMYFCASAMASGRTSDTQYFGPGTRLTVL.